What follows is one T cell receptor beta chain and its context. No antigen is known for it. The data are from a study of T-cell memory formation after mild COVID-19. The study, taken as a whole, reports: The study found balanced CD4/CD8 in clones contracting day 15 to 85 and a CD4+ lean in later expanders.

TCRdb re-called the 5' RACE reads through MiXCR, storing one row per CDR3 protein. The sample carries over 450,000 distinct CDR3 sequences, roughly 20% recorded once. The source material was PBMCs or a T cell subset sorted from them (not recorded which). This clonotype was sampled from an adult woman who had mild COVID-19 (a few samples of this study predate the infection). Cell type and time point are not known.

This chain's CDR3 is CASSQDLGVTEAFF. The CDR3 DNA is TGTGCCAGCAGCCAAGATTTAGGGGTCACTGAAGCTTTCTTT. The chain is built from TRBV4-2 and TRBJ1-1; perhaps TRBD1 as D (5 bases). CDR3 size: 14 residues. Germline lookup yields CDR1 LGHNA and CDR2 YNFKEQ. V was pared by 0 bases and J by 4 bases, with 9 bases between.